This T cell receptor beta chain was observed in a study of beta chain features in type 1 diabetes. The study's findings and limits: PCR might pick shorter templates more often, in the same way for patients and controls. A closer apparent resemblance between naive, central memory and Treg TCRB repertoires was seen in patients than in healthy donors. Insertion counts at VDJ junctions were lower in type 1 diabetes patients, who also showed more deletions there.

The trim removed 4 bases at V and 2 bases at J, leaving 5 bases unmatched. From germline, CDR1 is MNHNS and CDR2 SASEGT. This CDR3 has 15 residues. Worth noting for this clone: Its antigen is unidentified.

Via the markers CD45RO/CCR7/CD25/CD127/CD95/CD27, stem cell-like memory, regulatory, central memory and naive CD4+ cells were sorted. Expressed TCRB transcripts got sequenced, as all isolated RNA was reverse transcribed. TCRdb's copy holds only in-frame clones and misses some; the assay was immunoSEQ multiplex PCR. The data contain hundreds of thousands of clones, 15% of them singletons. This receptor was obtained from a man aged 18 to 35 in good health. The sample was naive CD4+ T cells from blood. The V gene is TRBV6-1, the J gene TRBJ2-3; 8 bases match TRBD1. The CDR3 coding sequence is TGTGCCAGCAGTGCAAGGGACAGGTCCACAGATACGCAGTATTTT. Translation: CASSARDRSTDTQYF.